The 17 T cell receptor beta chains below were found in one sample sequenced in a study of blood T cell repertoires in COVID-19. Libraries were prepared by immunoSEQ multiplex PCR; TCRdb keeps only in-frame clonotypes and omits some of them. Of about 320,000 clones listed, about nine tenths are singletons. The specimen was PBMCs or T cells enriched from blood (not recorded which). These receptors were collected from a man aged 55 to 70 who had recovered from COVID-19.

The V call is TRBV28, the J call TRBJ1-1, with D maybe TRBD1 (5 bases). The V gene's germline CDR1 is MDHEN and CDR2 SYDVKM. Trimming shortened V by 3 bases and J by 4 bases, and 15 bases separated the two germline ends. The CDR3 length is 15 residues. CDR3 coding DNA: TGTGCCAGCAGTTTTTATCGGGGGGACGGCACTGAAGCTTTCTTT. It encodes CASSFYRGDGTEAFF.

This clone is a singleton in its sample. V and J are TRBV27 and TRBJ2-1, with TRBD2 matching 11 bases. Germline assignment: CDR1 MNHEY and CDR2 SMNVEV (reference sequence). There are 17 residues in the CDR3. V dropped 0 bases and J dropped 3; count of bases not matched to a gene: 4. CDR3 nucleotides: TGTGCCAGCAGTTTATCAACTAGCGGGAGTTTCTACAATGAGCAGTTCTTC. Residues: CASSLSTSGSFYNEQFF.

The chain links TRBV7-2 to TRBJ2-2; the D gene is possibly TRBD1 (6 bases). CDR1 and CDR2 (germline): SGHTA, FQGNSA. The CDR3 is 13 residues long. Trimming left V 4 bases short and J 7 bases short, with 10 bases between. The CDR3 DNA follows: TGTGCCAGCAGCTCCGACAGGAGCGGGGAGCTGTTTTTT. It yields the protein CASSSDRSGELFF.

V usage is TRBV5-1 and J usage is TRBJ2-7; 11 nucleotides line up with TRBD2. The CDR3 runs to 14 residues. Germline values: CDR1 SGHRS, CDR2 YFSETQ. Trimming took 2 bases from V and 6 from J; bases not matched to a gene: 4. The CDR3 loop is CASSFSGGGREQYF. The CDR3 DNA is TGCGCCAGCAGCTTTAGCGGGGGGGGACGCGAGCAGTACTTC.

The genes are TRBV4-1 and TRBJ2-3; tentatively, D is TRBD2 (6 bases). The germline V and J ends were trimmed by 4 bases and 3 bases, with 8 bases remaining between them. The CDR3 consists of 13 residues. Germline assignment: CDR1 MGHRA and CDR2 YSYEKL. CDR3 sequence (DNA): TGCGCCAGCAGCCTTGGGACTACAGATACGCAGTATTTT. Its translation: CASSLGTTDTQYF.

The CDR3 here is CASSVPGLASTQYF. DNA for the CDR3: TGTGCCAGCAGTGTTCCGGGACTAGCCTCGACCCAGTACTTC. The V and J genes are TRBV28 and TRBJ2-5, with TRBD2 identical over 9 bases. CDR1 is MDHEN, CDR2 SYDVKM, per germline. The CDR3 length is 14 residues. Germline trimming cut 5 bases from V and 7 bases from J; bases unmatched to any gene: 8.

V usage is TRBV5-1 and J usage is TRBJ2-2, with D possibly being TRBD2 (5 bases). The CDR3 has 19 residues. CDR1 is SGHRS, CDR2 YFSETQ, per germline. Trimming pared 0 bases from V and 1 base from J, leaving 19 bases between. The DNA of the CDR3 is TGCGCCAGCAGCTTGGCCCTAATCGAGGGATTAGAGAACACCGGGGAGCTGTTTTTT. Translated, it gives CASSLALIEGLENTGELFF.

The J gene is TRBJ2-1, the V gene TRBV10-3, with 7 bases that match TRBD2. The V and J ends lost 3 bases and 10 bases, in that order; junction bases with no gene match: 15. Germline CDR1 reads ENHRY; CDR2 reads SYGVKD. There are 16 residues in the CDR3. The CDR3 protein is CAISDSAQVSGIEQFF. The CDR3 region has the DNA TGTGCCATCAGTGATTCAGCACAGGTGAGCGGGATCGAGCAGTTCTTC.

CDR3 nucleotide sequence: TGCGCCAGCAGTGACGGGCCGGGAGTAAATTCACCCCTCCACTTT. Translation: CASSDGPGVNSPLHF. The V gene is TRBV10-2, the J gene TRBJ1-6; the D is unclear. V lost 3 bases and J lost 7, with 13 bases in between. CDR1 is WSHSY, CDR2 SAAADI, per germline. The CDR3 spans 15 residues.

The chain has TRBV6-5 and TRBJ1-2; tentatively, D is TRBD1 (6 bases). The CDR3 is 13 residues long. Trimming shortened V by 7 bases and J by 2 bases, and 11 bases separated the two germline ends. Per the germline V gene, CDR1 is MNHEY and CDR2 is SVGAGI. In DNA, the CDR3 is TGTGCCAGCAAAAGGGGGGGAAACTATGGCTACACCTTC. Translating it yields CASKRGGNYGYTF.

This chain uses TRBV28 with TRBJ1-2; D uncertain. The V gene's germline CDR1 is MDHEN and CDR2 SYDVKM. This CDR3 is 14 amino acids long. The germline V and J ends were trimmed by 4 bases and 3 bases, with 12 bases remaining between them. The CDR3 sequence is CASSSGVAHYGYTF. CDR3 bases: TGTGCCAGCAGTTCCGGGGTGGCACACTATGGCTACACCTTC.

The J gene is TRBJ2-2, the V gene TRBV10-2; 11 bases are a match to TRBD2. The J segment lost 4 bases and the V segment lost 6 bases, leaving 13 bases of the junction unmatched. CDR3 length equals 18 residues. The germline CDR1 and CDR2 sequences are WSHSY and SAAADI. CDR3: CASRYATSGTLRTGELFF. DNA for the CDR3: TGCGCCAGCAGGTATGCGACTAGCGGGACCCTGCGCACCGGGGAGCTGTTTTTT.

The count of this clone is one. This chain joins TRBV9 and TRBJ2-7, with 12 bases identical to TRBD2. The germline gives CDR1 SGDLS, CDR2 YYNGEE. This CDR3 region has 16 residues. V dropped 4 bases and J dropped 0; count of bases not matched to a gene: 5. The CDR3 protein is CASSRGLAGSSYEQYF. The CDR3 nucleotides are TGTGCCAGCAGCAGGGGACTAGCGGGTTCCTCCTACGAGCAGTACTTC.

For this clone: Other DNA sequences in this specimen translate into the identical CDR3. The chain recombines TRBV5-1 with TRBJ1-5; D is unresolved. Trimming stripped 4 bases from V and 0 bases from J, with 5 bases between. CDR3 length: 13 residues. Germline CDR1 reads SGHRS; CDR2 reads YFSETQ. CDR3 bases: TGCGCCAGCAGCGAGTATAGCAATCAGCCCCAGCATTTT. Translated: CASSEYSNQPQHF.

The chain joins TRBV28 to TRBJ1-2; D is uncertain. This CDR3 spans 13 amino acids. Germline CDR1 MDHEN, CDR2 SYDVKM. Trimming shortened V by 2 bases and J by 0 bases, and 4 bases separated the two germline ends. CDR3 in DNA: TGTGCCAGCAGTTTACAGGCTAACTATGGCTACACCTTC. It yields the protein CASSLQANYGYTF.

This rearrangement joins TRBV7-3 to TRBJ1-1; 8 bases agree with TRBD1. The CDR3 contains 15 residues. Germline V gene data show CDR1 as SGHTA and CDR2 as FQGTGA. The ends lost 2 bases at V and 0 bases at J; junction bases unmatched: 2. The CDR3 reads CASSLQGAVNTEAFF. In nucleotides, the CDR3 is TGTGCCAGCAGCTTACAGGGGGCCGTGAACACTGAAGCTTTCTTT.

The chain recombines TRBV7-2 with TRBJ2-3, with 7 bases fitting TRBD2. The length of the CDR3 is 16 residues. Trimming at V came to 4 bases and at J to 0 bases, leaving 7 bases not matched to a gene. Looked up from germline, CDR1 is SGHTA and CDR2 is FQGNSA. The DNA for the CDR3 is TGTGCCAGCAGCTCAGTCGGGGGAGGGAGCACAGATACGCAGTATTTT. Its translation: CASSSVGGGSTDTQYF.